The subject of this entry is one T cell receptor (beta chain). The data derive from a study of blood T cell repertoires in COVID-19. Study-wide context: Samples of COVID-19 (acute and convalescent) were obtained from the United States, Italy and Spain.

The length of the CDR3 is 13 residues. Trimming removed 5 bases from V and 4 bases from J; junction bases left unmatched: 2. The germline CDR1 and CDR2 sequences are LNHDA and SQIVND (reference sequence). Generated by immunoSEQ multiplex PCR, the TCRdb table keeps only in-frame clones and is missing some. The sample lists 40,000 to 60,000 clones; 68% were seen once. V and J are TRBV19 and TRBJ1-1; 9 bases fit TRBD1. Sample: peripheral blood. The sequence came from a woman between 65 and 79 years old with acute or convalescent COVID-19. The CDR3 DNA follows: TGTGCCAGTAGTGCGACAGGGGGCACTGAAGCTTTCTTT. Encoded protein: CASSATGGTEAFF.